A single sample is the source of the 5 T cell receptor beta chains below, sequenced in a study of T cell responses to AZD1222 COVID-19 vaccine. Assay used: immunoSEQ multiplex PCR; TCRdb lists only in-frame clones, some missing. Of 150,000 to 200,000 clones in the sample, roughly 92% were seen once. The sample consisted of peripheral blood, taken 28 days after the second AZD1222 dose. Source of these receptors: an adult who received the AZD1222 COVID-19 vaccine.

The chain uses TRBV18 and TRBJ1-5; D gene uncertain. CDR1 and CDR2 (germline): KGHSH, LQKENI. The CDR3 extends over 13 amino acids. V was shortened by 5 bases and J by 6 bases, with 11 bases between the two germline ends. The CDR3 DNA reads TGTGCCAGCTCAGACCGAGACGGTCAGCCCCAGCATTTT. Protein: CASSDRDGQPQHF.

This rearrangement joins TRBV15 to TRBJ2-5; possible D gene TRBD1, 6 bases. Between the trimmed V and J ends, which lost 5 bases and 1 base, there was a span of 14 bases. This CDR3 comprises 15 residues. Germline lookup yields CDR1 LNHNV and CDR2 YYDKDF (reference sequence). The CDR3 nucleotides read TGTGCCACCAGCCGCGACAGGTTAATCCAAGAGACCCAGTACTTC. This sequence encodes CATSRDRLIQETQYF.

CDR3 DNA sequence: TGTGCCAGCAGCTCGGGGGACAGGGGAAGGCCTAATGAGCAGTTCTTC. This gives the protein CASSSGDRGRPNEQFF. This chain joins TRBV5-4 and TRBJ2-1, with TRBD1 identical over 10 bases. CDR1 SGHNT and CDR2 YYREEE come from the germline V gene (reference sequence). The CDR3 is made up of 16 amino acids. Trimming took 3 bases from V and 7 from J; bases not matched to a gene: 10.

The chain is built from TRBV2 and TRBJ2-7; TRBD1 agrees at 10 bases. The CDR3 has 16 residues. The V segment lost 1 base and the J segment 4 bases; nucleotides outside the gene matches: 7. The germline V gene has CDR1 SNHLY and CDR2 FYNNEI. The CDR3 bases are TGTGCCAGCAGTGAAGGGAGTGGGACAGGGGCGTACGAGCAGTACTTC. Translation: CASSEGSGTGAYEQYF.

The chain recombines TRBV11-2 with TRBJ2-5; D remains ambiguous. The CDR3 has 13 amino acids. Germline lookup yields CDR1 SGHAT and CDR2 FQNNGV. V was cut by 1 base and J by 1 base, with 4 bases left in between. The CDR3 is CASSLGFQETQYF. DNA of the CDR3: TGTGCCAGCAGCTTAGGTTTCCAAGAGACCCAGTACTTC.